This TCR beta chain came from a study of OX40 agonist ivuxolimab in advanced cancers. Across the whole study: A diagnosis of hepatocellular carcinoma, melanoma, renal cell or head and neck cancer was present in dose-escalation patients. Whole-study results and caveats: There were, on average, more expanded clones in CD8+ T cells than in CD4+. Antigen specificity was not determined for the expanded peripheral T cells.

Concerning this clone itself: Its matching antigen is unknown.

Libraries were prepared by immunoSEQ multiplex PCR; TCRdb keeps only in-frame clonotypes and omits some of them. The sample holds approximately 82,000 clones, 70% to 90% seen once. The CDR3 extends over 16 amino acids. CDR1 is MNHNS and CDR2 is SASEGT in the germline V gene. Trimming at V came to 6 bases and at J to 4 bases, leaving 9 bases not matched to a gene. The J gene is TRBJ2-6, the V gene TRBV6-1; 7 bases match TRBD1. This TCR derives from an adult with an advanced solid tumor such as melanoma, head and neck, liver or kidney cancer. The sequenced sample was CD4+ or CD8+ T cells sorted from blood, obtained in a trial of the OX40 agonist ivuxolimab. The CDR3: CASRENRGRGANVLTF. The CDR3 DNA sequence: TGTGCCAGCAGGGAAAACAGGGGAAGAGGGGCCAACGTCCTGACTTTC.